Shown below are 11 T cell receptor beta chains from a single sample sequenced in a study of radiation and T cells in renal cell carcinoma. Here immunoSEQ multiplex PCR was the method, and the copy in TCRdb shows in-frame clones only, minus some. The sample comprises approximately 45,000 clones, about 80% of which are singletons, and roughly 30% rests with the top ten. Specified time point: baseline pretreatment blood. The sample's treatment: 15 Gy SBRT to primary tumor, nephrectomy 4 weeks later. The sample here was blood, taken from a patient whose treatment included radiotherapy and nephrectomy. These receptor sequences come from a woman between 65 and 79 years old with renal cell carcinoma.

The chain uses TRBV6-5 and TRBJ2-7, with a tentative D call TRBD2 (6 bases). The CDR3 is made up of 13 amino acids. Germline values: CDR1 MNHEY, CDR2 SVGAGI. With 5 bases removed from V and 1 base from J, the gap between germline ends came to 9 bases. CDR3 region: CASSPLASYEQYF. The DNA for the CDR3 is TGTGCCAGCAGTCCCCTAGCGTCCTACGAGCAGTACTTC.

This clone occurred many times. The chain uses TRBV5-1 and TRBJ1-6; the D is unclear. V lost 4 bases and J 7 bases, leaving 9 bases between the germline ends. CDR3 length equals 13 residues. CDR1 SGHRS and CDR2 YFSETQ come from the germline V gene. The CDR3 region is CASSTNRNSPLHF. The CDR3 DNA follows: TGCGCCAGCAGCACGAATAGGAATTCACCCCTCCACTTT.

This chain connects TRBV6-6 to TRBJ1-3; the match to TRBD1 covers 9 bases. The CDR3 length is 14 residues. Unmatched junction bases numbered 4, after V lost 7 bases and J lost 3 bases. Looked up from germline, CDR1 is MNHNY and CDR2 is SVGAGI (reference sequence). DNA for the CDR3: TGTGCCAGCACCCACAGGGGGCTTGGAAACACCATATATTTT. Translating gives CASTHRGLGNTIYF.

The V gene is TRBV30, the J gene TRBJ2-6; tentatively, D is TRBD2 (5 bases). V was trimmed by 4 bases and J by 4 bases, leaving 8 bases between them. Germline V gives CDR1 GTSNPN, CDR2 SVGIG (reference sequence). The CDR3 is 13 residues long. The chain's CDR3 is CAWTGSGANVLTF. The DNA for the CDR3 is TGTGCCTGGACTGGGAGCGGGGCCAACGTCCTGACTTTC.

This chain's CDR3 is CASSIGGIADYNEQFF. DNA of the CDR3: TGTGCCAGTAGTATCGGGGGGATAGCGGACTACAATGAGCAGTTCTTC. The chain uses TRBV19 and TRBJ2-1, with 7 bases fitting TRBD2. V lost 3 bases and J lost 3; bases outside the gene matches: 8. Per the germline V gene, CDR1 is LNHDA and CDR2 is SQIVND (reference sequence). The CDR3 is 16 amino acids.

The V and J genes are TRBV5-4 and TRBJ2-7; D gene unclear. Germline-derived CDR1 and CDR2 are SGHNT and YYREEE (reference sequence). CDR3 length: 13 residues. Trimming removed 6 bases from V and 0 bases from J, with 10 bases in between. CDR3 DNA sequence: TGTGCCAGCAAGCATGCGAGCTCCTACGAGCAGTACTTC. Its protein is CASKHASSYEQYF. Full variable domain (missing parts from reference TRBV5-4 and TRBJ2-7): ETGVTQSPTHLIKTRGQQVTLRCSSQSGHNTVSWYQQALGQGPQFIFQYYREEENGRGNFPPRFSGLQFPNYSSELNVNALELDDSALYLCASKHASSYEQYFGPGTRLTVT.

The V and J genes are TRBV19 and TRBJ1-1, with D hard to call. The CDR3 sequence is 13 residues long. V lost 5 bases and J lost 1, with 8 bases in between. CDR1 and CDR2 from the germline V gene are LNHDA and SQIVND (reference sequence). The CDR3, as DNA: TGTGCCAGTAGTCTGGACGGGAACACTGAAGCTTTCTTT. This codes for CASSLDGNTEAFF.

This clone appeared once. The CDR3 is CASSWGTTGELFF. The DNA for the CDR3 is TGTGCCAGCAGTTGGGGGACCACCGGGGAGCTGTTTTTT. The V call is TRBV27, the J call TRBJ2-2; D may correspond to TRBD1 or TRBD2 (5 bases each). The CDR3 consists of 13 residues. With 4 bases removed from V and 4 bases from J, the gap between germline ends came to 7 bases. From germline, CDR1 is MNHEY and CDR2 SMNVEV (reference sequence).

This chain uses TRBV10-2 with TRBJ2-3, with 9 bases fitting TRBD1. The length of the CDR3 is 15 residues. With V trimmed by 3 bases and J by 1 base, 2 bases remained unmatched. Germline V gives CDR1 WSHSY, CDR2 SAAADI. CDR3 loop: CASSDGTGRTDTQYF. In DNA, the CDR3 is TGCGCCAGCAGTGACGGGACAGGGCGCACAGATACGCAGTATTTT.

The rearrangement links TRBV11-2 to TRBJ1-2, with a tentative D call TRBD1 (5 bases). The CDR3 covers 13 residues. Germline V gives CDR1 SGHAT, CDR2 FQNNGV. Trimming took 4 bases from V and 7 from J, leaving 13 bases between them. The CDR3 region is CASSSAHGGGYTF. The CDR3 region has the DNA TGTGCCAGCAGCTCAGCCCACGGGGGTGGCTACACCTTC.

In its sample, this clone was seen once. The rearrangement joins TRBV9 to TRBJ1-2; the D is unclear. In germline, CDR1 is SGDLS, CDR2 YYNGEE. CDR3 length: 14 amino acids. The germline V and J ends were trimmed by 0 bases and 3 bases, with 9 bases remaining between them. The CDR3 DNA reads TGTGCCAGCAGCGTAGGCGGAAAGCACTATGGCTACACCTTC. This gives the protein CASSVGGKHYGYTF.